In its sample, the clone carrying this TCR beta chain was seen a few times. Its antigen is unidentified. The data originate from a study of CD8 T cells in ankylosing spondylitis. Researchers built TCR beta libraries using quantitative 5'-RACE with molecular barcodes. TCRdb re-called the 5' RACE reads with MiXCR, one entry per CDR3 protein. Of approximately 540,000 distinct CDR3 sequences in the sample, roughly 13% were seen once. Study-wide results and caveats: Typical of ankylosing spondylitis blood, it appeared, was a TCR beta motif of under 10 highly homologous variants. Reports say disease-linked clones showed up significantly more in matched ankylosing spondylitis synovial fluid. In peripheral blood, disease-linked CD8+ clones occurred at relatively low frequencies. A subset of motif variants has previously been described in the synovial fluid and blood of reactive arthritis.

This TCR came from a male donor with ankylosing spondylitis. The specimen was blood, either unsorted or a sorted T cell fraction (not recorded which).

CDR3 residues: CATSDSARPHHTDTQYF. CDR3 DNA: TGTGCCACCAGTGATTCTGCCCGACCGCACCACACAGATACGCAGTATTTT. The chain carries TRBV24-1 and TRBJ2-3; no definite D call. Germline CDR1 is KGHDR and CDR2 is SFDVKD. This CDR3 has 17 amino acids. V lost 2 bases to trimming and J lost 2 bases, with 16 bases between them.